The clone carrying this TCR beta chain has only a few counts. Antigen unknown. Exclusions: uncontrolled infection, other autoimmune disease, pregnancy, lactation. Any symptoms of ophthalmopathy came after the first hyperthyroidism diagnosis, from which the blood sample dates. The data belong to a study of T cells in Graves' hyperthyroidism and ophthalmopathy. Study summary: Peripheral blood was collected at initial diagnosis, before any treatment. Study observations and caveats: The model predicted ophthalmopathy a median about 6.6 months before onset.

TCR beta CDR3 sequences were amplified from RNA transcripts. With the HTBI primer set, the TCR CDR3 went through a first round of RT-PCR. TCRdb reanalysed the multiplex PCR reads using MiXCR and keeps one entry per CDR3 protein. The sample consists of hundreds of thousands of distinct CDR3 sequences, approximately 19% of them appearing once. The clonotype originates from a woman aged 45-59 years with Graves' hyperthyroidism that later progressed to Graves' ophthalmopathy. The source material was blood.

In nucleotides, the CDR3 is TGCAGTGCTAGAGACCACAGGACGGAGAACACTGAAGCTTTCTTT. It translates to CSARDHRTENTEAFF. J is TRBJ1-1 and V is TRBV20-1; D may be TRBD1 (5 bases). The CDR3 is 15 residues long. Trimming took off 0 bases at V and 1 base at J, with 12 bases between the two ends. Germline V gives CDR1 DFQATT, CDR2 SNEGSKA (reference sequence).